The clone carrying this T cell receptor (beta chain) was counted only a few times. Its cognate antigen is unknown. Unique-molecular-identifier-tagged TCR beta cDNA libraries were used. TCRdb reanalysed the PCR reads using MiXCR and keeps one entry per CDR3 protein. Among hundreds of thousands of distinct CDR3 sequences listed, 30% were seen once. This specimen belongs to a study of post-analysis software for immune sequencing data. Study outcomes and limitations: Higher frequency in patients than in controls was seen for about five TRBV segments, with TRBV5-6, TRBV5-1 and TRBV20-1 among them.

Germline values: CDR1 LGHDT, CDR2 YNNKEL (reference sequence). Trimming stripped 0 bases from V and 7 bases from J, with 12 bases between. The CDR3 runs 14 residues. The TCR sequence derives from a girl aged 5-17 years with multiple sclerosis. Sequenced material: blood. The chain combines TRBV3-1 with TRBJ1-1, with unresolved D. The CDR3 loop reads CASSQERALSEAFF. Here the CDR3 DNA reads TGTGCCAGCAGCCAAGAAAGGGCCCTCAGTGAAGCTTTCTTT.